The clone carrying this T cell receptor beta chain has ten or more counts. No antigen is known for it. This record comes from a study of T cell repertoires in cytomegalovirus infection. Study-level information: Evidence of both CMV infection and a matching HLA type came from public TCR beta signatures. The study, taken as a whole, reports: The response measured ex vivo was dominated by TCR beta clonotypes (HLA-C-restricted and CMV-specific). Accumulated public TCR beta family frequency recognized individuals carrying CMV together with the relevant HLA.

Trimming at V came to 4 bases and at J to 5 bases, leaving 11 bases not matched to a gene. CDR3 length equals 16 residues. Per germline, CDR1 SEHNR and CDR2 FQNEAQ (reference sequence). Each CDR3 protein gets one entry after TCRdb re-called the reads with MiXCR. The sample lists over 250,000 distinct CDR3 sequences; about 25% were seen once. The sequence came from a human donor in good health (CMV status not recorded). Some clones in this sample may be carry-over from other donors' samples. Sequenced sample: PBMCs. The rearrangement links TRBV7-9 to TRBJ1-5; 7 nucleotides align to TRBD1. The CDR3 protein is CASSSPGEGADQPQHF. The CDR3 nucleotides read TGTGCCAGCAGCTCCCCGGGAGAGGGGGCTGATCAGCCCCAGCATTTT.